The clone carrying this TCR beta chain has just a few counts. The antigen is undetermined. These data belong to a study of blood T cells in healthy people across ages. Primers used in a second PCR of roughly 7 to 12 cycles were a sample-barcoded 5' primer and a J-beta primer mix. TCRdb re-called the 5' RACE reads with MiXCR, one entry per CDR3 protein. The table includes around 1,900,000 distinct CDR3 sequences, around 42% detected once. Study results and limitations: Across samples, TCR beta diversity tracked strongly with naive T cell percentage.

CDR3 length: 12 amino acids. CDR1 and CDR2 (germline): SQVTM, ANQGSEA. V gave up 4 bases and J gave up 5 bases, with 11 bases separating them. The V gene is TRBV29-1, the J gene TRBJ2-5, with D perhaps matching TRBD1 or TRBD2 (6 bases each). Sequenced sample: blood. The receptor's source is a human donor in good health. The CDR3 spells CSVARGRETQYF. The CDR3 DNA follows: TGCAGCGTTGCCCGGGGGCGGGAGACCCAGTACTTC.